Reported below is one T cell receptor beta chain. These data come from a study of OX40 agonist ivuxolimab in advanced cancers. TCRdb's copy holds only in-frame clones and misses some; the assay was immunoSEQ multiplex PCR. The data contain roughly 56,000 clones, approximately 83% of them singletons. V lost 1 base, J lost 5 bases, and 13 bases lay in between. CDR1 is SGHVS, CDR2 FNYEAQ, per germline. The CDR3 length is 15 residues. The sequences come from CD4+ or CD8+ T cells sorted from blood, collected in a trial of the OX40 agonist ivuxolimab. This TCR was recovered from an adult with an advanced solid tumor such as melanoma, head and neck, liver or kidney cancer. The V call is TRBV7-6, the J call TRBJ2-3; the D gene is possibly TRBD2 (5 bases). The CDR3: CASSLGARVRDTQYF. CDR3 nucleotide sequence: TGTGCCAGCAGCTTAGGGGCGAGGGTACGAGATACGCAGTATTTT. The whole variable domain, filled in from reference TRBV7-6 and TRBJ2-3, reads GAGVSQSPRYKVTKRGQDVALRCDPISGHVSLYWYRQALGQGPEFLTYFNYEAQQDKSGLPNDRFSAERPEGSISTLTIQRTEQRDSAMYRCASSLGARVRDTQYFGPGTRLTVL.